What follows are 10 T cell receptor beta chains derived from one specimen sequenced in a study of blood T cell repertoires in COVID-19. Sequencing used immunoSEQ multiplex PCR; TCRdb keeps in-frame clones, though not all of them. The data hold around 250,000 clones, with roughly 88% observed a single time. Sequences were obtained from peripheral blood. These receptors originate from an elderly man with acute or convalescent COVID-19.

The V and J genes are TRBV11-2 and TRBJ2-1; 12 positions agree with TRBD2. The junction had 2 bases not matched to a gene; V was cut back by 1 base and J by 4 bases. The CDR3 has 16 residues. Per germline, CDR1 SGHAT and CDR2 FQNNGV. CDR3 in DNA: TGTGCCAGCAGCTTAGGCCTAGCGGGAGGGTACAATGAGCAGTTCTTC. Its translation is CASSLGLAGGYNEQFF.

This sequence joins TRBV5-1 and TRBJ2-7, with no clear D. Trimming took 4 bases from V and 0 from J, leaving 11 bases between them. Germline CDR1 reads SGHRS; CDR2 reads YFSETQ. The CDR3 covers 14 residues. The chain's CDR3 is CASSRDFSSYEQYF. The CDR3 nucleotides are TGCGCCAGCAGCCGAGACTTTTCCTCCTACGAGCAGTACTTC. The full variable domain, with the rest looked up from reference TRBV5-1 and TRBJ2-7, is KAGVTQTPRYLIKTRGQQVTLSCSPISGHRSVSWYQQTPGQGLQFLFEYFSETQRNKGNFPGRFSGRQFSNSRSEMNVSTLELGDSALYLCASSRDFSSYEQYFGPGTRLTVT.

V gene TRBV19 combines with J gene TRBJ2-1; tentative D call: TRBD2 (6 bases). The CDR3 consists of 13 residues. Germline V gene sequence: CDR1 LNHDA, CDR2 SQIVND (reference sequence). The V end was cut by 6 bases, the J end by 9 bases, with 15 bases between. CDR3 sequence: CASRGTWVGEQFF. CDR3 nucleotides: TGTGCCAGTAGAGGGACTTGGGTGGGTGAGCAGTTCTTC.

This clone was counted once. The chain carries TRBV5-1 and TRBJ2-5; tentative D call: TRBD2 (6 bases). V lost 0 bases to trimming and J lost 2 bases, with 11 bases between them. The CDR3 length is 15 residues. Germline-derived CDR1 and CDR2 are SGHRS and YFSETQ. The chain's CDR3 is CASSLDAGRQETQYF. In DNA, the CDR3 is TGCGCCAGCAGCTTGGACGCGGGAAGGCAAGAGACCCAGTACTTC.

With regard to this clone: This same CDR3 is encoded by further DNA sequences in the sample. The CDR3 spells CASSTGGETQYF. In nucleotides, the CDR3 is TGTGCCAGTAGTACCGGGGGAGAGACCCAGTACTTC. This sequence joins TRBV19 and TRBJ2-5; possibly TRBD2 for D (6 bases). The V and J ends lost 4 bases and 4 bases respectively, with 7 bases between them. Germline lookup yields CDR1 LNHDA and CDR2 SQIVND (reference sequence). This CDR3 has 12 residues.

V usage is TRBV10-3 and J usage is TRBJ1-4, with unresolved D. CDR1 ENHRY and CDR2 SYGVKD come from the germline V gene. Deletions cut 4 bases from V and 6 bases from J, with 12 bases between. The CDR3 length is 14 residues. The CDR3 nucleotides read TGTGCCATCAGTGGACCGGGTATTGATGAAAAACTGTTTTTT. Translating gives CAISGPGIDEKLFF.

This clone has just a few counts. The chain joins TRBV6-5 to TRBJ1-2; D unresolved. CDR1 MNHEY and CDR2 SVGAGI come from the germline V gene. The CDR3 has 12 residues. Trimming took off 7 bases at V and 0 bases at J, with 6 bases between the two ends. CDR3 nucleotides: TGTGCCAGCACGGGGACTAACTATGGCTACACCTTC. This codes for CASTGTNYGYTF.

The gene calls are TRBV5-4 and TRBJ1-2; TRBD1 might be the D (5 bases). The ends were cut back, 3 bases at V and 2 bases at J, with 23 bases in the middle. This CDR3 comprises 18 residues. Germline CDR1 is SGHNT and CDR2 is YYREEE (reference sequence). CDR3 coding DNA: TGTGCCAGCAGCTCCCCCTACAAGGGGCCGCGCCCCAACTATGGCTACACCTTC. This sequence encodes CASSSPYKGPRPNYGYTF.

This sequence joins TRBV27 and TRBJ2-7; tentative D call: TRBD2 (7 bases). Germline-derived CDR1 and CDR2 are MNHEY and SMNVEV (reference sequence). Trimming took off 8 bases at V and 2 bases at J, with 19 bases between the two ends. The CDR3 contains 15 residues. The DNA for the CDR3 is TGTGCCAGCCGAGGGGGGGGGACGGTTCCCTACGAGCAGTACTTC. Protein sequence: CASRGGGTVPYEQYF.

This clone was seen just once. The gene calls are TRBV6-5 and TRBJ2-7; 8 positions agree with TRBD1. CDR1 and CDR2 from the germline V gene are MNHEY and SVGAGI. V was clipped by 5 bases and J by 7 bases; unmatched bases: 7. The CDR3 is made up of 13 amino acids. The CDR3: CASSRDRPGEQYF. For the CDR3, the DNA is TGTGCCAGCAGTCGGGACAGGCCTGGGGAGCAGTACTTC.